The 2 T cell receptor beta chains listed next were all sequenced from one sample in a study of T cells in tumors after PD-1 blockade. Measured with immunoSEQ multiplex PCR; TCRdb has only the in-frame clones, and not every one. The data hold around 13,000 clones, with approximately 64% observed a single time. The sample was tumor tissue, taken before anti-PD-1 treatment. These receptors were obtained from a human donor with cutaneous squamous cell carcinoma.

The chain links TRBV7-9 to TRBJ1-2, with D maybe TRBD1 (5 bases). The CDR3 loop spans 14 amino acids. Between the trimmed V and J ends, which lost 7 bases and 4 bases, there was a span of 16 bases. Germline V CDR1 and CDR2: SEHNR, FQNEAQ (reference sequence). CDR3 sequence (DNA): TGTGCCAGCACCATGGGGGGGGACGGCTATGGCTACACCTTC. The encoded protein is CASTMGGDGYGYTF.

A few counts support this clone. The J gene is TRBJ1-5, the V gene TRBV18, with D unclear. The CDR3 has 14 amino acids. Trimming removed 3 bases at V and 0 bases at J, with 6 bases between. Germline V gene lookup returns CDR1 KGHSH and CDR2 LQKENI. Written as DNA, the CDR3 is TGTGCCAGCTCACCCCAGTCTAGCAATCAGCCCCAGCATTTT. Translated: CASSPQSSNQPQHF.